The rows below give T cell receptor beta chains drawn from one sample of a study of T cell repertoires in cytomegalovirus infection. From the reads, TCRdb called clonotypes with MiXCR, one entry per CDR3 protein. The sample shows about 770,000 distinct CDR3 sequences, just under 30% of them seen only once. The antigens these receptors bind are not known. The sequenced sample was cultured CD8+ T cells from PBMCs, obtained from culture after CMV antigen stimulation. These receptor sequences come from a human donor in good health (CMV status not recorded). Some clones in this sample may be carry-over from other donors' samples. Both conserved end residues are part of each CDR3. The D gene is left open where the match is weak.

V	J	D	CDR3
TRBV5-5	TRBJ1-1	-	CASSILREAGAFF
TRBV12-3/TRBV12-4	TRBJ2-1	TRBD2	CASWGGTYNEQFF
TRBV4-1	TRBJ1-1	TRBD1	CASSYRTGAMNTEAFF
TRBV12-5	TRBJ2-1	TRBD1	CASGVAGTGLDEQFF
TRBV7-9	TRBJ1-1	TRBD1	CASSLGTGVSAEALF
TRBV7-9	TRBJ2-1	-	CASSLPPQGHYNEQFF
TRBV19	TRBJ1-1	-	CASSISPGGGTEAFF
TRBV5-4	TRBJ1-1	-	CASSLSIGNTEAFF
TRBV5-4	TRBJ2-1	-	CASSVHIGTVNEQFF
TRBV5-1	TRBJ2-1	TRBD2	CASSQGRDYPYNEQFF
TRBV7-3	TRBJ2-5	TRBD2	CASSHRGGLYETQYF
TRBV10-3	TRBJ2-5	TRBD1	CAIRGTEGETQYF
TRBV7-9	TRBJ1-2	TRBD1	CASRGQGEHTYGYTF
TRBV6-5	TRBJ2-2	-	CASSYREKGGELFF
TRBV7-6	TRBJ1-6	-	CASSLIRTDNSPLHF
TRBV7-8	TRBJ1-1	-	CASSLGGHEAFF
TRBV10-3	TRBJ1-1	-	CATFGRGGGNTEAFF
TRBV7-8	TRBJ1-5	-	CASSLVGKSSNQPQHF
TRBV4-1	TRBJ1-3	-	CASSQTPTGGSGNTIYF
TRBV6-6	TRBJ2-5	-	CANSYSLSRETQYF
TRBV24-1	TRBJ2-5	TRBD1	CATSDEDRATQETQYF
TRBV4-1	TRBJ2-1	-	CASSQAPEGLGWYEQFF
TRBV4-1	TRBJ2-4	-	CASSQRGSPLGIQYF
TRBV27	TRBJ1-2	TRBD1	CASSLTQGARDGYTF
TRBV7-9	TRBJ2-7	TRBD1	CASSGTGFEQYF
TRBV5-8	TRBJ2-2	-	CASPPRGTGELFF
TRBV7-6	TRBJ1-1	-	CASSLLVGTNTEAFF
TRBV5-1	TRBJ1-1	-	CASSLDRSTAGAFF
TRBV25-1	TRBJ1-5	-	CASSEGIAKPQHF
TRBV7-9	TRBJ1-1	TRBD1	CASSFWTGTNTEAFF
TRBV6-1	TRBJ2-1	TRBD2	CASSTLAGSAEQFF
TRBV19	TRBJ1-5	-	CASSPPPGQPQHF
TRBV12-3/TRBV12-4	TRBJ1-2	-	CASSPGGSNYTF
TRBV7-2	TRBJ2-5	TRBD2	CASSLTSGGVETQYF
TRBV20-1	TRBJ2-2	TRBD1	CSARDLDRDTGELFF
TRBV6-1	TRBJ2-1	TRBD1	CASSEAGQGPYNEQFF
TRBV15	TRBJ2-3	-	CATTEGRGGRTDTQYF
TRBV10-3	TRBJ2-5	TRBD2	CAISGLAGEYETQYF
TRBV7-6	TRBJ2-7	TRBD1	CASSSSDHRGLDIYEQYF